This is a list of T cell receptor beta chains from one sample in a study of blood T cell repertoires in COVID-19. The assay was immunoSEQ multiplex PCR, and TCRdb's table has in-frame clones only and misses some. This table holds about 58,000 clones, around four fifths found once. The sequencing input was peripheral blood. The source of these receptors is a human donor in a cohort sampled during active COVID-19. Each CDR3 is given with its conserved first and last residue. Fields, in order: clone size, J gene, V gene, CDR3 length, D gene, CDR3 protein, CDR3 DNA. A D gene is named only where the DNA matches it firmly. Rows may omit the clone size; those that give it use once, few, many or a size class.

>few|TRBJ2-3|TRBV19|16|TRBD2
CASSIVPAGPSDTQYF
TGTGCCAGTAGTATAGTGCCAGCGGGGCCCTCCGATACGCAGTATTTT
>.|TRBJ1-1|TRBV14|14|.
CASSPTRGGTEAFF
TGTGCCAGCAGCCCCACCCGGGGGGGAACTGAAGCTTTCTTT
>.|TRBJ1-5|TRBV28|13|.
CASMGGFFQPQHF
TGTGCGAGCATGGGAGGATTTTTTCAGCCCCAGCATTTT
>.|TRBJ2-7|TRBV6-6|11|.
CATWRTGEQYF
TGTGCCACCTGGAGGACCGGCGAGCAGTACTTC
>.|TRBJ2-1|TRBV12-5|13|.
CASGATNRDEQFF
TGTGCTAGTGGTGCCACCAACAGGGATGAGCAGTTCTTC
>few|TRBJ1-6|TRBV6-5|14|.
CASNPDPGGSPLHF
TGTGCCAGCAACCCCGACCCTGGCGGCTCACCCCTCCACTTT
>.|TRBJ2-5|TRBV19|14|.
CASRRGQAYETQYF
TGTGCCAGTCGGAGGGGGCAGGCTTATGAGACCCAGTACTTC
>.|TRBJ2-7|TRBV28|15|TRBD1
CASSDTGQGSYEQYF
TGTGCCAGCAGTGATACGGGACAGGGTAGCTACGAGCAGTACTTC
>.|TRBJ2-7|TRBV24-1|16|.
CATSDPKGGSPYEQYF
TGTGCCACCAGTGATCCAAAGGGCGGGTCTCCCTACGAGCAGTACTTC
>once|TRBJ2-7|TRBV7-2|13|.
CASSFTDSYEQYF
TGTGCCAGCAGCTTTACTGACAGCTACGAGCAGTACTTC
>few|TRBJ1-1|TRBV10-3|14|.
CAISQPRGNTEAFF
TGTGCCATCAGCCAACCCCGGGGGAACACTGAAGCTTTCTTT
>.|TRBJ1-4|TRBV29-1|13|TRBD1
CSVGQASSEKLFF
TGCAGCGTAGGACAGGCTAGTAGTGAAAAACTGTTTTTT
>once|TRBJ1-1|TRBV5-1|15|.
CASTLGWGGDTEAFF
TGCGCCAGCACCCTAGGCTGGGGGGGGGACACTGAAGCTTTCTTT
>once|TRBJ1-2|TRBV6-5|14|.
CASSYRRGSYGYTF
TGTGCCAGCAGTTACCGCAGGGGCAGCTATGGCTACACCTTC
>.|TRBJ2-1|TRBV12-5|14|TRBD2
CASGSGSSYNEQFF
TGTGCTAGTGGTAGCGGGAGCTCCTACAATGAGCAGTTCTTC
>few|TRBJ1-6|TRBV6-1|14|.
CASSDGTRSGPLHF
TGTGCCAGCAGTGACGGGACAAGGTCGGGACCCCTCCACTTT
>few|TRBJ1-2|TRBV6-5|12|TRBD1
CASRQGNYGYTF
TGTGCCAGCAGACAGGGGAACTATGGCTACACCTTC
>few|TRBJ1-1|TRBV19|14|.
CASMAGPASTEAFF
TGTGCCAGTATGGCGGGGCCCGCAAGCACTGAAGCTTTCTTT
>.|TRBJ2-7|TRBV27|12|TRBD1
CATRTGGLEQYF
TGTGCCACTCGAACAGGGGGGCTTGAGCAGTACTTC
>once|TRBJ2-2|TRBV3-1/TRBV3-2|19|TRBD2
CASSQEKRGLAGHTGELFF
TGTGCCAGCAGCCAAGAAAAACGTGGACTAGCGGGCCACACCGGGGAGCTGTTTTTT
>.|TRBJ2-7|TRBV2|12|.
CASGNRVYEQYF
TGTGCCAGCGGGAACAGGGTTTACGAGCAGTACTTC
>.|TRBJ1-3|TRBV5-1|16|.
CASSLAQGLRGNTIYF
TGCGCCAGCAGCTTGGCCCAGGGCCTACGGGGAAACACCATATATTTT
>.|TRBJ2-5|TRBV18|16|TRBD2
CASSPPASGGAGTQYF
TGTGCCAGCTCACCACCGGCTAGCGGGGGAGCCGGGACCCAGTACTTC
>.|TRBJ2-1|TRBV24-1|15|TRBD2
CATSESGRAKDEQFF
TGTGCCACCAGTGAAAGTGGGAGGGCCAAAGATGAGCAGTTCTTC
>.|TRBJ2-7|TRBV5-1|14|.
CASSLDRYSAEQYF
TGCGCCAGCAGCTTGGACAGGTATTCTGCCGAGCAGTACTTC
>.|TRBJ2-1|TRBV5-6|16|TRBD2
CASSLTSGRAFDEQFF
TGTGCCAGCAGCTTGACGAGCGGGAGGGCCTTCGATGAGCAGTTCTTC
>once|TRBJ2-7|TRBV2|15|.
CASSEPGTVLGEQYF
TGTGCCAGCAGTGAGCCCGGGACTGTCCTCGGCGAGCAGTACTTC
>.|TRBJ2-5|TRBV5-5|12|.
CASSFGPETQYF
TGTGCCAGCAGCTTCGGTCCGGAGACCCAGTACTTC
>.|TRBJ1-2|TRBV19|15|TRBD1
CASRTGTGPFYGYTF
TGTGCCAGTAGGACCGGGACAGGACCCTTCTATGGCTACACCTTC